Listed below are T cell receptor beta chains from one sample, sequenced in a study of T cell changes during pregnancy in multiple sclerosis. TCRdb's table, derived via immunoSEQ multiplex PCR, lists solely in-frame clones and lacks some. Among over 50,000 clones, about 90% were seen once, and the ten largest hold roughly 2.3%. The starting material was peripheral blood, obtained in the first trimester of pregnancy. Receptor source: a female donor with multiple sclerosis, enrolled in a pregnancy study. Each CDR3 is given with its conserved first and last residue. A row's size may be missing; if present it is once, few, many or a size class.

cdr3_aa	clone_size	cdr3_length	v_call	j_call
CASSASGSATDTQYF	.	15	TRBV6-4	TRBJ2-3
CASSYWGAANEKLFF	.	15	TRBV6-6	TRBJ1-4
CASSSGGRGNTEAFF	.	15	TRBV27	TRBJ1-1
CSVESVGRKDTQYF	once	14	TRBV29-1	TRBJ2-3
CASSQDGTGSYQTQYF	.	16	TRBV14	TRBJ2-5
CASSLGGGVNEQFF	.	14	TRBV9	TRBJ2-1
CASSRATDTQYF	.	12	TRBV7-9	TRBJ2-3
CAIRRAGETGELFF	.	14	TRBV10-3	TRBJ2-2
CASSFRGSGYEQYF	.	14	TRBV28	TRBJ2-7
CASSLEPGGYRLLKQFF	.	17	TRBV7-8	TRBJ2-1
CASSIEGGLSNQPQHF	few	16	TRBV19	TRBJ1-5
CASSPGTGGGYGYTF	.	15	TRBV4-3	TRBJ1-2
CSVHEPREQNYEQYF	.	15	TRBV29-1	TRBJ2-7
CSARTGTSEYF	.	11	TRBV20-1	TRBJ2-3
CASSDSGLSADTQYF	.	15	TRBV6-4	TRBJ2-3
CSVYSSGANVLTF	once	13	TRBV29-1	TRBJ2-6
CASSPGLAGEQFF	.	13	TRBV7-9	TRBJ2-1
CASTGAGRGHQPQHF	once	15	TRBV19	TRBJ1-5
CASSSETGLAWYEQYF	.	16	TRBV11-2	TRBJ2-7
CASSLGSYEQYF	.	12	TRBV11-3	TRBJ2-7
CASSGRHEREKLFF	.	14	TRBV19	TRBJ1-4
CSAKTGNTEAFF	few	12	TRBV29-1	TRBJ1-1
CASSAQLAGEYNEQFF	.	16	TRBV7-9	TRBJ2-1
CASSQPGTAQETQYF	.	15	TRBV4-2	TRBJ2-5
CASSPRAGTGSDGYTF	.	16	TRBV7-8	TRBJ1-2
CASSLGEGWLFF	.	12	TRBV7-9	TRBJ1-4
CASSYQGGTDTQYF	.	14	TRBV6-6	TRBJ2-3
CASSAGTSDTDTQYF	many	15	TRBV6-4	TRBJ2-3
CASSATGVGQPQHF	.	14	TRBV9	TRBJ1-5